The sequence of this T cell receptor beta chain was determined in a study of blood T cell repertoires in COVID-19. About the research overall: In each case, the material was cDNA or gDNA derived from T cells, B-cell-depleted T cells, or PBMCs.

In Cohort 3, a recovered donor had either two negative PCRs, clearance, or symptom resolution. Original analysis: Reference gene primer amplification in the assay estimated nucleated cell counts. The method was immunoSEQ multiplex PCR; TCRdb's version includes in-frame clones alone and lacks a portion of them. Clone size and V and J calls were adopted from that table, with D and trimming inferred from the DNA. In the table there are about 160,000 clones, 82% of which are singletons. The V end lost 0 bases, the J end lost 8 bases, and 8 bases lay between the germline ends. CDR3 length: 12 residues. Per germline, CDR1 SGHRS and CDR2 YFSETQ. This clone was seen once.

V gene TRBV5-1 combines with J gene TRBJ1-1; D is possibly TRBD1 (5 bases). The TCR originated in a man aged 55-75 years who had recovered from COVID-19. The sequencing sample was made of PBMCs or T cells enriched from blood (not recorded which). CDR3 residues: CASSLEGLEAFF. CDR3 bases: TGCGCCAGCAGCTTGGAGGGACTAGAAGCTTTCTTT. The whole variable domain, filled in from reference TRBV5-1 and TRBJ1-1, reads KAGVTQTPRYLIKTRGQQVTLSCSPISGHRSVSWYQQTPGQGLQFLFEYFSETQRNKGNFPGRFSGRQFSNSRSEMNVSTLELGDSALYLCASSLEGLEAFFGQGTRLTVV.